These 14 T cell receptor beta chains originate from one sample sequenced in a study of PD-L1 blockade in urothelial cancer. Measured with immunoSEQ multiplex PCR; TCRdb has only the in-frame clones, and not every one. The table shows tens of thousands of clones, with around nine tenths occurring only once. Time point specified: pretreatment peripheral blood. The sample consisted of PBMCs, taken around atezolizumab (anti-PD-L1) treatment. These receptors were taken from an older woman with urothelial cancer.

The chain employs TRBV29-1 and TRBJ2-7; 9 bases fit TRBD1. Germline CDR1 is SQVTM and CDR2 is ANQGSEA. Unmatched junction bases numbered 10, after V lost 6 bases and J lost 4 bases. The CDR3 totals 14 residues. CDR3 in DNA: TGCAGCGTCGTCCTGCCGGGACAGGGATACGAGCAGTACTTC. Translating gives CSVVLPGQGYEQYF.

The chain's CDR3 is CASSRSGPYGYTF. DNA of the CDR3: TGTGCCAGCAGCAGAAGCGGTCCCTATGGCTACACCTTC. The rearrangement uses TRBV27 and TRBJ1-2; D call uncertain. CDR3 size: 13 residues. V shed 6 bases and J shed 4 bases, with 12 bases lying between them. Looked up from germline, CDR1 is MNHEY and CDR2 is SMNVEV (reference sequence).

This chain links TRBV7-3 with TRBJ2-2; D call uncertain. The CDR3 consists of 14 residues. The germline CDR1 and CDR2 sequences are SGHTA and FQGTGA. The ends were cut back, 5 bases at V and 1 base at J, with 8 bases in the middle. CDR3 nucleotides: TGTGCCAGCAGCCCTACGGGGAACACCGGGGAGCTGTTTTTT. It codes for CASSPTGNTGELFF.

The CDR3 DNA sequence: TGTGCCAGCAGCTTGTTACAGACCAATTCACCCCTCCACTTT. Its translation is CASSLLQTNSPLHF. This chain links TRBV5-6 with TRBJ1-6; D remains ambiguous. Germline V gives CDR1 SGHDT, CDR2 YYEEEE. Trimming took off 1 base at V and 7 bases at J, with 9 bases between the two ends. The CDR3 contains 14 residues.

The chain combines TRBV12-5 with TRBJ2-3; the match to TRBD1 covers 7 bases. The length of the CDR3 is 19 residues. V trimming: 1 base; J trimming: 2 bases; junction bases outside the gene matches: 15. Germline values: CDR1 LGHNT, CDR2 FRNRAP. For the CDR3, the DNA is TGTGCTAGTGGTTTGGCAACGGTGACAGGGAGTGCCCACACAGATACGCAGTATTTT. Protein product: CASGLATVTGSAHTDTQYF.

The CDR3 bases are TGTGCCAGCAGCCTACAGGGGGGGCGCGACACTGAAGCTTTCTTT. It translates to CASSLQGGRDTEAFF. The gene calls are TRBV7-9 and TRBJ1-1; 8 nucleotides agree with TRBD1. The CDR3 has 15 residues. CDR1 is SEHNR and CDR2 is FQNEAQ in the germline V gene (reference sequence). Germline trimming cut 5 bases from V and 3 bases from J; bases unmatched to any gene: 8.

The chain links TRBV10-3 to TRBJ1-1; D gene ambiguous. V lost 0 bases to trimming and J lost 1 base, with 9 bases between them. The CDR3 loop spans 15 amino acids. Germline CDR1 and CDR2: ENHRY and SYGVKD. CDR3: CAISESYGKNTEAFF. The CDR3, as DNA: TGTGCCATCAGTGAGTCATACGGGAAGAACACTGAAGCTTTCTTT.

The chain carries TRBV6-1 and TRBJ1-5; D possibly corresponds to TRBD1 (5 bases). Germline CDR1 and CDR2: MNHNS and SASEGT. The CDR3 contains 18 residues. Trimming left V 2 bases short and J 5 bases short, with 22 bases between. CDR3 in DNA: TGTGCCAGCAGTGAATTACAACTTCTCAGGGTAGGGGATCAGCCCCAGCATTTT. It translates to CASSELQLLRVGDQPQHF.

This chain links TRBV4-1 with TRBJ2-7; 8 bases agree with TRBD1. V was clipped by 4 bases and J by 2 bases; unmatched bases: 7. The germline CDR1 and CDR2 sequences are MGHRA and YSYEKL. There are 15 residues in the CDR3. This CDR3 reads CASSLAGTGAYEQYF. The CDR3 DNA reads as TGCGCCAGCAGCCTCGCCGGGACAGGAGCCTACGAGCAGTACTTC.

The CDR3 reads CASRRQGLGDYGYTF. In DNA, the CDR3 is TGTGCCAGCAGGAGACAGGGTTTGGGGGACTATGGCTACACCTTC. The chain carries TRBV28 and TRBJ1-2, with 7 bases matching TRBD1. This CDR3 has 15 residues. With 6 bases clipped from V and 3 bases from J, the junction kept 10 bases outside the gene matches. Germline CDR1 and CDR2: MDHEN and SYDVKM.

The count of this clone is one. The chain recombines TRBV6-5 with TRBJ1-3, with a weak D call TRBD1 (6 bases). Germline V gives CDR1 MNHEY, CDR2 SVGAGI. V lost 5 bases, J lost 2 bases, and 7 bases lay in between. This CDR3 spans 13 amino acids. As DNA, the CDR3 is TGTGCCAGCAGTCGGACAGCTGGAAACACCATATATTTT. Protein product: CASSRTAGNTIYF.

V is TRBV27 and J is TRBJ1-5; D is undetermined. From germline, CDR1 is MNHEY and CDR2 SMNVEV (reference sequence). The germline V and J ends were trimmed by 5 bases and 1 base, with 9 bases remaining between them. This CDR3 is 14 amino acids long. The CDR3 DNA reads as TGTGCCAGCAGTACTCACTTGAGCAATCAGCCCCAGCATTTT. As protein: CASSTHLSNQPQHF.

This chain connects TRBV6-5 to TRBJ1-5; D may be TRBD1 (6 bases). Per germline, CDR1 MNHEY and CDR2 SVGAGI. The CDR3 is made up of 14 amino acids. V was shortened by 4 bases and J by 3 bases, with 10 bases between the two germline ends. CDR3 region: CASSFTGINQPQHF. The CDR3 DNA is TGTGCCAGCAGTTTCACAGGGATCAATCAGCCCCAGCATTTT.

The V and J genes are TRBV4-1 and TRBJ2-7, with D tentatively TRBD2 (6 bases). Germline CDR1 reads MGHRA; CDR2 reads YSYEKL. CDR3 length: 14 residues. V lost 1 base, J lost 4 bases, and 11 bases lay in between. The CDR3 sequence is CASSQVGGAYEQYF. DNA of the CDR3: TGCGCCAGCAGCCAAGTGGGGGGAGCGTACGAGCAGTACTTC.